This TCR beta chain comes out of a study of shared clonotypes between healthy human individuals. The repertoire was sequenced with immunoSEQ multiplex PCR; TCRdb's copy has only in-frame clones and lacks some. The sample shows 2 million to 3 million clones, 80% to 95% of them seen only once. The sequence derives from a man aged 18-30 years in good health. Some clones in this sample may be carry-over from other donors' samples. The sample consisted of naive CD4+ T cells from PBMCs. The subset is: CD45RA+ positively selected.

This CDR3 is CASSSYGSGPDYTF. The CDR3, as DNA: TGTGCCAGCAGCTCCTATGGGTCGGGGCCAGATTACACCTTC. This chain uses TRBV5-4 with TRBJ1-2; TRBD1 is a possible D gene (5 bases). The CDR3 consists of 14 residues. Germline loops: CDR1 SGHNT, CDR2 YYREEE (reference sequence). Deletions cut 3 bases from V and 11 bases from J, with 20 bases between.